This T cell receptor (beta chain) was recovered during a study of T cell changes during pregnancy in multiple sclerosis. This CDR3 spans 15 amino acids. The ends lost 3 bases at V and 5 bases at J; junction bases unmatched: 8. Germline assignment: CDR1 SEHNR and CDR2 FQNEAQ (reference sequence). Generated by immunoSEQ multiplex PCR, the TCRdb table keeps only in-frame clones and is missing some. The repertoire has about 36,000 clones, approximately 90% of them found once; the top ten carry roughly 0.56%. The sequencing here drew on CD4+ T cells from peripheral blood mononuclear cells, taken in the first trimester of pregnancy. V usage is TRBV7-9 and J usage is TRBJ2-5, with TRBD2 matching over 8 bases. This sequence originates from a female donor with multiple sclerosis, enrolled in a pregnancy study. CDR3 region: CASSLLAGGGETQYF. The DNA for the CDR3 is TGTGCCAGCAGCTTGTTGGCGGGAGGAGGGGAGACCCAGTACTTC. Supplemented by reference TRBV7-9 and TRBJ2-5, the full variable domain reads DTGVSQNPRHKITKRGQNVTFRCDPISEHNRLYWYRQTLGQGPEFLTYFQNEAQLEKSRLLSDRFSAERPKGSFSTLEIQRTEQGDSAMYLCASSLLAGGGETQYFGPGTRLLVL.